The 10 T cell receptor beta chains given below trace back to one sample, sequenced in a study of PD-1 blockade in mismatch repair-deficient tumors. TCRdb's copy holds only in-frame clones and misses some; the assay was immunoSEQ multiplex PCR. Here the sample spans 80,000 to 130,000 clones, 70% to 85% being singletons. Here the sequenced sample was peripheral blood, taken 30 to 36 weeks after starting pembrolizumab. Receptors originate from an adult with mismatch repair-deficient cancer.

The V call is TRBV10-3, the J call TRBJ2-1; 8 positions match TRBD1. CDR1 and CDR2 from the germline V gene are ENHRY and SYGVKD. V lost 3 bases to trimming and J lost 10 bases; unmatched junction nucleotides: 8. The CDR3 runs to 14 residues. CDR3 amino acids: CAISEGQGAGEQFF. CDR3 coding DNA: TGTGCCATCAGTGAAGGGCAGGGGGCAGGCGAGCAGTTCTTC.

This chain joins TRBV5-1 and TRBJ1-1; D is possibly TRBD1 (6 bases). The CDR3 is 14 residues long. Germline values: CDR1 SGHRS, CDR2 YFSETQ. Deletions cut 2 bases from V and 4 bases from J, with 12 bases between. DNA for the CDR3: TGCGCCAGCAGCTTCCAGACAGGCTCCACTGAAGCTTTCTTT. Translation gives CASSFQTGSTEAFF.

V and J are TRBV7-3 and TRBJ1-2; TRBD1 agrees at 8 bases. The V gene end was trimmed by 2 bases and the J gene end by 0 bases; junction bases not matched to a gene: 2. The V gene's germline CDR1 is SGHTA and CDR2 FQGTGA. This CDR3 is 15 amino acids long. The CDR3 nucleotides are TGTGCCAGCAGCTTAGGGACAGGCTCTAACTATGGCTACACCTTC. This gives the protein CASSLGTGSNYGYTF.

The chain carries TRBV18 and TRBJ1-3, with a tentative D call TRBD1 (6 bases). Germline CDR1 is KGHSH and CDR2 is LQKENI. The ends were cut back, 3 bases at V and 0 bases at J, with 12 bases in the middle. The CDR3 covers 16 residues. This CDR3 is CASSPGGLNSGNTIYF. CDR3 DNA sequence: TGTGCCAGCTCACCGGGGGGCTTGAACTCTGGAAACACCATATATTTT.

The gene calls are TRBV7-9 and TRBJ2-7; TRBD1 might be the D (8 bases). The germline V gene encodes CDR1 SEHNR and CDR2 FQNEAQ (reference sequence). The CDR3 runs 14 residues. V was cut by 5 bases and J by 2 bases, with 13 bases left in between. This CDR3 is CASSGQGGTYEQYF. The CDR3 DNA is TGTGCCAGCAGCGGACAGGGAGGGACCTACGAGCAGTACTTC.

The V gene is TRBV5-6, the J gene TRBJ1-2; D gene ambiguous. Trimming removed 2 bases from V and 10 bases from J, with 12 bases in between. The V gene's germline CDR1 is SGHDT and CDR2 YYEEEE. CDR3 length: 12 amino acids. DNA of the CDR3: TGTGCCAGCAGCTTTGAGGTGGGTGACTACACCTTC. Its protein product is CASSFEVGDYTF.

V is TRBV6-5 and J is TRBJ1-2; D is uncertain. The CDR3 is 14 amino acids. Deletions cut 0 bases from V and 1 base from J, with 6 bases between. Per germline, CDR1 MNHEY and CDR2 SVGAGI. Here the CDR3 reads CASSYSQLNYGYTF. The CDR3 coding sequence is TGTGCCAGCAGTTACTCACAGCTTAACTATGGCTACACCTTC.

V is TRBV7-3 and J is TRBJ2-7; D is possibly TRBD2 (6 bases). The CDR3 totals 18 residues. V dropped 2 bases and J dropped 0 bases, with 20 bases sitting between them. CDR1 is SGHTA, CDR2 FQGTGA, per germline. This CDR3 is CASSLSSEGTGSSYEQYF. DNA of the CDR3: TGTGCCAGCAGCTTATCTTCCGAAGGGACTGGAAGCTCCTACGAGCAGTACTTC.

CDR3 sequence reads: CASSELGTLNTEAFF. The CDR3, as DNA: TGTGCCAGCAGTGAATTGGGGACACTGAACACTGAAGCTTTCTTT. V and J are TRBV25-1 and TRBJ1-1; D possibly corresponds to TRBD1 (6 bases). CDR3 length: 15 amino acids. Germline assignment: CDR1 MGHDK and CDR2 SYGVNS. Trimming removed 1 base at V and 0 bases at J, with 9 bases between.

The chain recombines TRBV29-1 with TRBJ2-2; 7 bases are a match to TRBD2. In germline, CDR1 is SQVTM, CDR2 ANQGSEA. The CDR3 loop spans 15 amino acids. With V trimmed by 4 bases and J by 5 bases, 10 bases remained unmatched. CDR3 sequence reads: CSVVPRGRGTGELFF. The CDR3 nucleotides are TGCAGCGTTGTGCCCCGCGGGAGAGGAACCGGGGAGCTGTTTTTT.